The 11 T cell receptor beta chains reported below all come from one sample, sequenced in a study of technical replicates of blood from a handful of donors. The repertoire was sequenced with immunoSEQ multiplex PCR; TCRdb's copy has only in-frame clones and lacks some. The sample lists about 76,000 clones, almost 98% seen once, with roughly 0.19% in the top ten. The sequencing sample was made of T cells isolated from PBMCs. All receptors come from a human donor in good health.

CDR3 sequence: CASSVDYEQYF. The DNA for the CDR3 is TGCGCCAGCAGCGTAGACTACGAGCAGTACTTC. The rearrangement uses TRBV5-1 and TRBJ2-7; D unclear. Trimming stripped 4 bases from V and 3 bases from J, with 5 bases between. The CDR3 spans 11 residues. Germline V gives CDR1 SGHRS, CDR2 YFSETQ.

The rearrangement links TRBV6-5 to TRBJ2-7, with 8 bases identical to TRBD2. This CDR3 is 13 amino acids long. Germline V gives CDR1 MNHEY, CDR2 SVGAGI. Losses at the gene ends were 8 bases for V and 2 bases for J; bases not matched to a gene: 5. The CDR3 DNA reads TGTGCCAGCTTGGCAGCGGGAGCCTACGAGCAGTACTTC. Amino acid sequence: CASLAAGAYEQYF.

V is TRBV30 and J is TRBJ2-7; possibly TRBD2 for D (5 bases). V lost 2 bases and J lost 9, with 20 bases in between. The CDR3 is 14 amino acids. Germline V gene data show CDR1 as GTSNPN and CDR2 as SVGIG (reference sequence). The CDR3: CAWSRPREMLGQYF. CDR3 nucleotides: TGTGCCTGGAGTAGGCCTAGGGAGATGTTGGGGCAGTACTTC.

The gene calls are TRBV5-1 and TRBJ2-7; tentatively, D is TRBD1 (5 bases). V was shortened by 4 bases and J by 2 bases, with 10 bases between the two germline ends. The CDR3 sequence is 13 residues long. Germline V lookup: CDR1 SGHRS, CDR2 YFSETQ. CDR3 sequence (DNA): TGCGCCAGCAGCGTAGGACAAGCCTACGAGCAGTACTTC. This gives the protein CASSVGQAYEQYF.

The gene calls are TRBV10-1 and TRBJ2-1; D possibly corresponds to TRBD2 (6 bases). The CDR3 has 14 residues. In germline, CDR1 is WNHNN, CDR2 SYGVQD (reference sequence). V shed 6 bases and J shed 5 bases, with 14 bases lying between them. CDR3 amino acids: CASSRRQRDNEQFF. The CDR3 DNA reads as TGCGCCAGCAGCAGAAGACAGCGGGACAATGAGCAGTTCTTC.

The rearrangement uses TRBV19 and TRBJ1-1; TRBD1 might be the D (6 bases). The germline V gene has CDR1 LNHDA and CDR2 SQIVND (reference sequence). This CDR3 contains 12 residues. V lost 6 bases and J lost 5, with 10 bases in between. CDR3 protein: CASRAGATEAFF. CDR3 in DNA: TGTGCCAGTAGGGCAGGGGCTACTGAAGCTTTCTTT.

CDR3 nucleotides: TGTGCCAGCTCCCCAGGAAGCTCCTACGAGCAGTACTTC. Translating it yields CASSPGSSYEQYF. The chain carries TRBV11-1 and TRBJ2-7; D call uncertain. Germline V gene sequence: CDR1 SGHAT, CDR2 FQDESV (reference sequence). This CDR3 is 13 amino acids long. V was clipped by 8 bases and J by 0 bases, with 11 bases between them.

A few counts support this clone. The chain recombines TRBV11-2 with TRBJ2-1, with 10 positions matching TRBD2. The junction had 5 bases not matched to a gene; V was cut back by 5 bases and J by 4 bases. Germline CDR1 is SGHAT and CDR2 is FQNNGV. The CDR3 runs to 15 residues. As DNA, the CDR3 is TGTGCCAGCAGCCTTAGGACTAGCGGTTACAATGAGCAGTTCTTC. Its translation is CASSLRTSGYNEQFF.

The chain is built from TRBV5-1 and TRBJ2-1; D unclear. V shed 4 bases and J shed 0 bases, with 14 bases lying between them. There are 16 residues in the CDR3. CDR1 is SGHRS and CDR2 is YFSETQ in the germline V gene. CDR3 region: CASSGEQGISYNEQFF. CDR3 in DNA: TGCGCCAGCAGCGGAGAACAAGGTATCTCCTACAATGAGCAGTTCTTC.

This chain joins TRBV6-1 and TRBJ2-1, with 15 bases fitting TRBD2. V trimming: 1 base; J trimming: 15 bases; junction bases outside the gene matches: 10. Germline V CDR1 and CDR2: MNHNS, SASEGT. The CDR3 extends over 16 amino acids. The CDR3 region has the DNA TGTGCCAGCAGTGAAGTAGGACGGACTAGCGGGGGGGCCATGTTCTTC. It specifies CASSEVGRTSGGAMFF.

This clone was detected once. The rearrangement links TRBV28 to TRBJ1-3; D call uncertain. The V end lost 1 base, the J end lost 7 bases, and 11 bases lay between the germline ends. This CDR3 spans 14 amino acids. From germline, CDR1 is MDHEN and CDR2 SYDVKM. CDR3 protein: CASSLLWEFNTIYF. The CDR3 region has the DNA TGTGCCAGCAGTTTATTGTGGGAGTTCAACACCATATATTTT.